This entry features one T cell receptor beta chain sequence. Its antigen is undetermined. Generated by immunoSEQ multiplex PCR, the TCRdb table keeps only in-frame clones and is missing some. The sample carries tens of thousands of clones, 81% recorded once. The data stem from a study of a mutant IDH1 vaccine in newly diagnosed glioma. The CDR3 spans 15 residues. Trimming left V 0 bases short and J 2 bases short, with 9 bases between. CDR1 and CDR2 from the germline V gene are SGHRS and YFSETQ. Time point reported: week 35, safety follow-up. Every vaccination contained 300 ug of the mutant IDH1 20-mer peptide and was paired with topical imiquimod.

The V gene is TRBV5-1, the J gene TRBJ1-5; D not resolved. The origin of this receptor is a man between 25 and 39 years old with glioma. Source: PBMCs, taken from a glioma patient whose treatment included an IDH1 peptide vaccine. For the CDR3, the DNA is TGCGCCAGCAGCTTGGGAGGAGCGGGCAATCAGCCCCAGCATTTT. Amino acids: CASSLGGAGNQPQHF.